This T cell receptor beta chain comes out of a study of cytomegalovirus exposure and HLA in healthy donors. Findings and limits, study-wide: Association of approximately 18,000 TCR beta sequences with HLA alleles was found at 0.05 false discovery rate in a later analysis. Exclusion as indistinguishable affected some V segments, including TRBV6-2 and TRBV6-3. When analyzed later, the rates of TCR association showed variation by HLA locus, with DRB1 the most and HLA-C the fewest.

The germline gives CDR1 SGHNT, CDR2 YENEEA. The J segment lost 5 bases and the V segment lost 1 base, leaving 8 bases of the junction unmatched. This CDR3 comprises 16 residues. The donors (healthy individuals) were bone marrow donors. PCR involved 60 Vbeta and 13 Jbeta primers. The protocol was immunoSEQ multiplex PCR, while the TCRdb copy is restricted to in-frame clones and leaves out a portion. The sample has about 52,000 clones. In the case of this clone: Its target is unknown.

The sample taken for sequencing was PBMCs. This clonotype was obtained from a woman aged 55 to 70 in good health and CMV-seropositive. The V and J genes are TRBV11-3 and TRBJ2-7, with 10 bases matching TRBD1. Written as DNA, the CDR3 is TGTGCCAGCAGCTTAGCGGGTGACAGGGGGCCCCACGAGCAGTACTTC. This codes for CASSLAGDRGPHEQYF.